This TCR beta chain was sequenced during a study of blood T cells in healthy people across ages. The authors ran a second PCR of about 6 to 11 cycles using a sample-barcoded 5' primer and a J-beta primer mix. One entry per CDR3 protein, called by TCRdb with MiXCR from the 5' RACE reads. The sample has about 970,000 distinct CDR3 sequences; 51% are singletons. Per sample, a minimum of 6 million PBMCs were isolated. Trimming removed 1 base from V and 4 bases from J; junction bases left unmatched: 9. The germline V gene has CDR1 SQVTM and CDR2 ANQGSEA. CDR3 length: 16 amino acids. This clonotype was counted between two and nine times.

The receptor was derived from a woman in her sixties or seventies in good health. Material for sequencing was blood. This chain uses TRBV29-1 with TRBJ2-1; 8 bases are a match to TRBD2. The CDR3 spells CSVEVPGLGKYNEQFF. CDR3 coding DNA: TGCAGCGTTGAAGTCCCGGGACTAGGTAAATACAATGAGCAGTTCTTC.